This T cell receptor (beta chain) is from a study of blood T cell repertoires in COVID-19. Produced via immunoSEQ multiplex PCR; TCRdb's table is partial and in-frame only. Counted here are approximately 46,000 clones, 81% occurring once; the ten biggest clones make up 20% to 25%. Germline V lookup: CDR1 SGHDN, CDR2 FVKESK. V was pared by 0 bases and J by 3 bases, with 12 bases between. This CDR3 has 15 residues. The sample comprised peripheral blood. The rearrangement joins TRBV14 to TRBJ2-7; D might be TRBD1 (6 bases). This TCR came from a woman at least 80 years old with COVID-19, enrolled during active disease. The DNA of the CDR3 is TGTGCCAGCAGCCAAGATAGGACAGTAGACTACGAGCAGTACTTC. Translation gives CASSQDRTVDYEQYF.